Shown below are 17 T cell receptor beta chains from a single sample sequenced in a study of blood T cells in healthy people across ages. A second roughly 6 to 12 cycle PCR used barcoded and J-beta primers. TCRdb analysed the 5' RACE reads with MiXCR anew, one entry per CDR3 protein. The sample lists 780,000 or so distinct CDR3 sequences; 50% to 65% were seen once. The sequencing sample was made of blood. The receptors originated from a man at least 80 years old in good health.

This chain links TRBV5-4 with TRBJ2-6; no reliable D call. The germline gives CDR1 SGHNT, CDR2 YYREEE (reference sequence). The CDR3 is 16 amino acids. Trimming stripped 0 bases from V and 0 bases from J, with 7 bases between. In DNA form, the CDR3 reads TGTGCCAGCAGCTTGGGACTCGCCTCTGGGGCCAACGTCCTGACTTTC. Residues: CASSLGLASGANVLTF.

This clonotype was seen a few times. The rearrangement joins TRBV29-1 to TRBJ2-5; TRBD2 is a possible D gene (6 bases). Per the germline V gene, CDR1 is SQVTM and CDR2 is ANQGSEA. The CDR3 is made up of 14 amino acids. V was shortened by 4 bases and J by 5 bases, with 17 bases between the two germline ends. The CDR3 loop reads CSVGRVEGRETQYF. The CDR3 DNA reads TGCAGCGTTGGCAGGGTGGAGGGGCGCGAGACCCAGTACTTC.

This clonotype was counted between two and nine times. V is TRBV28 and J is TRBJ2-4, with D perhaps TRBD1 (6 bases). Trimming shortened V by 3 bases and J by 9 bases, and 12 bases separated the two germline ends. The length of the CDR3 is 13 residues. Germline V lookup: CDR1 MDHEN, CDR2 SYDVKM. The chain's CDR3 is CASSFPQGSIQYF. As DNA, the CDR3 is TGTGCCAGCAGTTTCCCACAGGGCAGCATTCAGTACTTC.

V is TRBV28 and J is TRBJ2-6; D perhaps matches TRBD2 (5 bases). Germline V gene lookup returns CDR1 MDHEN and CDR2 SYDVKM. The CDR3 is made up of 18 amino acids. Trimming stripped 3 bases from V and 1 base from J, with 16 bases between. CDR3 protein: CASSFSEGGVSGANVLTF. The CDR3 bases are TGTGCCAGCAGTTTCTCCGAGGGCGGAGTATCTGGGGCCAACGTCCTGACTTTC.

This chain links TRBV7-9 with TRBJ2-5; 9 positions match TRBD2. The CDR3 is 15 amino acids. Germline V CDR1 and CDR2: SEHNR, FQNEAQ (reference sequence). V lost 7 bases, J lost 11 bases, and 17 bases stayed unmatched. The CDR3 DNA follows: TGTGCCAGCATCCCTAGCGGGATGCCCTACAATGAGCAGTACTTC. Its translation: CASIPSGMPYNEQYF.

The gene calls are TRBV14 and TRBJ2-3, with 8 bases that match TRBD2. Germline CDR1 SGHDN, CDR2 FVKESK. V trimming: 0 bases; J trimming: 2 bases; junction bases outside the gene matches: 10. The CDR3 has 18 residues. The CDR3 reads CASSQEGGEAGDTDTQYF. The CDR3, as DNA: TGTGCCAGCAGCCAAGAAGGAGGAGAAGCGGGAGACACAGATACGCAGTATTTT.

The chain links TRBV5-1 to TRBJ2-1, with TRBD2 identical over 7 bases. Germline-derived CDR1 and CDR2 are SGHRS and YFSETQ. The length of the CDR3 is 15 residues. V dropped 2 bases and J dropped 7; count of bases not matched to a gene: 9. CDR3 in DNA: TGCGCCAGCAGCTTACCCAGGGACTACCGGAATGAGCAGTTCTTC. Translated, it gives CASSLPRDYRNEQFF. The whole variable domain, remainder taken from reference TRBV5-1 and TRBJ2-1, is KAGVTQTPRYLIKTRGQQVTLSCSPISGHRSVSWYQQTPGQGLQFLFEYFSETQRNKGNFPGRFSGRQFSNSRSEMNVSTLELGDSALYLCASSLPRDYRNEQFFGPGTRLTVL.

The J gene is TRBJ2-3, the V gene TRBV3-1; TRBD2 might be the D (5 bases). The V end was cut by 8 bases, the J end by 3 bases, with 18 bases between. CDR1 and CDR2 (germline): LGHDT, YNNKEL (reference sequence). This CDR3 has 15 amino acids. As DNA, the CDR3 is TGTGCCAGCGCCCCGGACTGGGTAAGAACAGATACGCAGTATTTT. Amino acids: CASAPDWVRTDTQYF.

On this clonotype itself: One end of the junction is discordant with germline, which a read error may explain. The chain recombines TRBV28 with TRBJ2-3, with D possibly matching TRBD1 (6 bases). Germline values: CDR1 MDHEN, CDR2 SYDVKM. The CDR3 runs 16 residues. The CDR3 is CAGSQTGTLSTDTQYF. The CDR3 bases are TGTGCCGGCAGTCAAACCGGGACACTAAGCACAGATACGCAGTATTTT.

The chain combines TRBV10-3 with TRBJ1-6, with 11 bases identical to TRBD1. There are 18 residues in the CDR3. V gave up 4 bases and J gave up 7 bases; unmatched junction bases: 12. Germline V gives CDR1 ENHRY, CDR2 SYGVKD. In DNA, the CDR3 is TGTGCCATCAGTGTTGGACAGGGGGCAGATACCTCGAATTCACCCCTCCACTTT. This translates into CAISVGQGADTSNSPLHF.

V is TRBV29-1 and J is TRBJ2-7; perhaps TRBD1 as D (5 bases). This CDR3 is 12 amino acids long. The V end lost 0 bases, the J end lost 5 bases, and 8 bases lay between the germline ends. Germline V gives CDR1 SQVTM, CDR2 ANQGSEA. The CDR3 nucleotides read TGCAGCGTTGAAGATGTAGGGGACGAGCAGTACTTC. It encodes CSVEDVGDEQYF.

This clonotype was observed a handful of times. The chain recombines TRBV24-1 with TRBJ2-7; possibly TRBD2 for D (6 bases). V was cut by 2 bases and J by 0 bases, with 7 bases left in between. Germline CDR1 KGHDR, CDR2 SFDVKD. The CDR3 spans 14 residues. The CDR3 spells CATSDSSDSYEQYF. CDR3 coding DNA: TGTGCCACCAGTGATTCTAGCGACTCCTACGAGCAGTACTTC.

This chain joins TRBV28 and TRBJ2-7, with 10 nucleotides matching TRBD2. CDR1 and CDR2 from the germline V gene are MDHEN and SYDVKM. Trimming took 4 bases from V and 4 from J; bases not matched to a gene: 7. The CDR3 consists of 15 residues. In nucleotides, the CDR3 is TGTGCCAGCAGTTCCACTAGCGGGATTACTTACGAGCAGTACTTC. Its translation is CASSSTSGITYEQYF.

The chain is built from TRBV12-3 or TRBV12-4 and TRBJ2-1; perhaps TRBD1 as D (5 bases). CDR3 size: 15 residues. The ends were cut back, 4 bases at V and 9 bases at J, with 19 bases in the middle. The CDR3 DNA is TGTGCCAGCAGTTCCCCTTGGGGCCCTTCTGGTGAGCAGTTCTTC. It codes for CASSSPWGPSGEQFF.

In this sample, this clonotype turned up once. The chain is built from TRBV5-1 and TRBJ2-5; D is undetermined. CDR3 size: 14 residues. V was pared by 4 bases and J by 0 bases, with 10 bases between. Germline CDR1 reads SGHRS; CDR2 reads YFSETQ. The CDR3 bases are TGCGCCAGCAGCCCAGGACGGTACCAAGAGACCCAGTACTTC. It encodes CASSPGRYQETQYF.

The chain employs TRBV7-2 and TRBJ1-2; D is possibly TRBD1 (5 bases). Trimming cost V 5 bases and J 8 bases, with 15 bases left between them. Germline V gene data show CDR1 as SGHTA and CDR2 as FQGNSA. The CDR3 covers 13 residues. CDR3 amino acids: CASSLRGGDGYTF. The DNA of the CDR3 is TGTGCCAGCAGCCTCCGGGGGGGGGACGGCTACACCTTC. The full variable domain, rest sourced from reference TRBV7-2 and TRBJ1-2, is GAGVSQSPSNKVTEKGKDVELRCDPISGHTALYWYRQSLGQGLEFLIYFQGNSAPDKSGLPSDRFSAERTGGSVSTLTIQRTQQEDSAVYLCASSLRGGDGYTFGSGTRLTVV.

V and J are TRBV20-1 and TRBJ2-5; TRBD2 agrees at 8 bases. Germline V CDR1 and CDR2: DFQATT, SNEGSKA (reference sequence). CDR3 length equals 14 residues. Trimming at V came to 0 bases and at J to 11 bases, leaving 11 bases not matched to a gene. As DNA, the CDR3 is TGCAGTGCTAGAGATATACTAGCGGACCCTGAGCAGTACTTC. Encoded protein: CSARDILADPEQYF.